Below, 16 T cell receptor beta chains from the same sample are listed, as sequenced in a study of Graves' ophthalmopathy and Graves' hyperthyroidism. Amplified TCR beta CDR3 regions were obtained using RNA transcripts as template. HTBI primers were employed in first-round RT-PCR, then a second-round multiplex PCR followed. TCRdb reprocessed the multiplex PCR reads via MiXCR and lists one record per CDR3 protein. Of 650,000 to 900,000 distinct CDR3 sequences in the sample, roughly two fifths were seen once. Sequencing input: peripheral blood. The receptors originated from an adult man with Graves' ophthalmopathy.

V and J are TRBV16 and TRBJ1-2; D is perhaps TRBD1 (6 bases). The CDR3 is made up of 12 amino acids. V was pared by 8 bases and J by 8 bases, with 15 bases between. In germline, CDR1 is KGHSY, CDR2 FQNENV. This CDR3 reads CASCLTGTGYTF. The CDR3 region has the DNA TGTGCCAGCTGTCTGACCGGGACAGGCTACACCTTC.

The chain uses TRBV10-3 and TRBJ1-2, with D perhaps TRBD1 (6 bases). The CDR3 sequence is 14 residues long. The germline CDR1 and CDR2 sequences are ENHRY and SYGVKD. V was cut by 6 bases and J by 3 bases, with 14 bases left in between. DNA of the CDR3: TGTGCCATCAGGAACAGGGATGGCGACTATGGCTACACCTTC. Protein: CAIRNRDGDYGYTF.

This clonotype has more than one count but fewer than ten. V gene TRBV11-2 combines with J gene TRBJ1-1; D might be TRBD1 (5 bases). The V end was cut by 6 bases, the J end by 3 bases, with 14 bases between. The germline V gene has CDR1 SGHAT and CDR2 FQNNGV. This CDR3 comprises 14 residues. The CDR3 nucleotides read TGTGCCAGCAGTCGCCGGGGGAGGTACACTGAAGCTTTCTTT. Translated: CASSRRGRYTEAFF.

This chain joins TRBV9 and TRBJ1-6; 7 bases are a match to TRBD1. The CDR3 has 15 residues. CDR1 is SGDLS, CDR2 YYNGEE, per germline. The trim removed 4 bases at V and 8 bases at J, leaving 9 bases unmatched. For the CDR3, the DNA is TGTGCCAGCAGCCCCCGAGACAGGGCGTATTCACCCCTCCACTTT. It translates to CASSPRDRAYSPLHF.

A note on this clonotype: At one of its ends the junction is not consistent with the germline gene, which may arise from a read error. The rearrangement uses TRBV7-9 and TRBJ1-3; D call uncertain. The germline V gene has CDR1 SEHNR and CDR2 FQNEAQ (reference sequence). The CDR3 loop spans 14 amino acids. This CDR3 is CAGSQDFPGNTIYF. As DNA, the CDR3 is TGCGCCGGCAGCCAAGATTTCCCGGGAAACACCATATATTTT. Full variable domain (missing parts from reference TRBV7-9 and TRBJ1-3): DTGVSQNPRHKITKRGQNVTFRCDPISEHNRLYWYRQTLGQGPEFLTYFQNEAQLEKSRLLSDRFSAERPKGSFSTLEIQRTEQGDSAMYLCAGSQDFPGNTIYFGEGSWLTVV.

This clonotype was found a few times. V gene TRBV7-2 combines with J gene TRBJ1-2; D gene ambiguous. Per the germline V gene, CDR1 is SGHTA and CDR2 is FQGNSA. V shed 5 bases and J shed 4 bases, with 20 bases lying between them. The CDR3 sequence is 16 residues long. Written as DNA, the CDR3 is TGTGCCAGCAGCCAAGGTCGCGGCCGATTAGGCTATGGCTACACCTTC. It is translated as CASSQGRGRLGYGYTF.

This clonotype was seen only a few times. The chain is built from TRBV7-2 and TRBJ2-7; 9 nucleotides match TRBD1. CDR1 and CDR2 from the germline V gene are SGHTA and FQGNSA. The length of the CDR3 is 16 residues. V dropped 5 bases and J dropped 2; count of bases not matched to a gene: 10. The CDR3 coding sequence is TGTGCCAGCAGCGTATCCCGGGACAGGGAACCCTACGAGCAGTACTTC. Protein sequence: CASSVSRDREPYEQYF.

CDR3 in DNA: TGTGCCAGCAGCTTAAGCGGGAGGGACATCAAGACCCAGTACTTC. This encodes CASSLSGRDIKTQYF. The gene calls are TRBV7-3 and TRBJ2-5; 9 bases fit TRBD2. Germline loops: CDR1 SGHTA, CDR2 FQGTGA. Unmatched junction bases numbered 6, after V lost 1 base and J lost 6 bases. The CDR3 runs to 15 residues.

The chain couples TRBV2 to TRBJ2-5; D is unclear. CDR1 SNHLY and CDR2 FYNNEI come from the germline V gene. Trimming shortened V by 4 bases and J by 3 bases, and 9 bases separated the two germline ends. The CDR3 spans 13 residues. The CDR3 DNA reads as TGTGCCAGCAGTGGGACGGCGGAAGAGACCCAGTACTTC. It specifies CASSGTAEETQYF.

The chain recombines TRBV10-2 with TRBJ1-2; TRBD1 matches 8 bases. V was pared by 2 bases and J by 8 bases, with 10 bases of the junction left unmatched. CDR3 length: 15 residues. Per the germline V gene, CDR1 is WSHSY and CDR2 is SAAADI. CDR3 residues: CASSEGPQAGGGYTF. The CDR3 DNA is TGCGCCAGCAGTGAGGGCCCCCAGGCAGGGGGCGGCTACACCTTC.

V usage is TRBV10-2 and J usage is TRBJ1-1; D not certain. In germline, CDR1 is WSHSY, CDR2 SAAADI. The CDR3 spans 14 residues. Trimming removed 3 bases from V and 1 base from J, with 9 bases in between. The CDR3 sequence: CASSDPGRNTEAFF. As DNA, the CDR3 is TGCGCCAGCAGTGACCCGGGTCGGAACACTGAAGCTTTCTTT.

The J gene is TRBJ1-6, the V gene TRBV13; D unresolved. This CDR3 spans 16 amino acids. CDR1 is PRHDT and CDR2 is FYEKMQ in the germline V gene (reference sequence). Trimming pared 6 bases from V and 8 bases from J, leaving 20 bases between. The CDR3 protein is CASSARSWGVDSPLHF. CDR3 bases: TGTGCCAGCAGTGCTAGAAGCTGGGGTGTGGATTCACCCCTCCACTTT.

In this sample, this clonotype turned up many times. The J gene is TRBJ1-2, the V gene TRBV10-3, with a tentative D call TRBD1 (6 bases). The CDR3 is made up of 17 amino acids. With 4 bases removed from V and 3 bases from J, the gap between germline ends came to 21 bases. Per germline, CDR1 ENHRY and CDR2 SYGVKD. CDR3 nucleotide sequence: TGTGCCATCAGTGGGACCACAGGGAGATCGGGCTACTATGGCTACACCTTC. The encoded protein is CAISGTTGRSGYYGYTF.

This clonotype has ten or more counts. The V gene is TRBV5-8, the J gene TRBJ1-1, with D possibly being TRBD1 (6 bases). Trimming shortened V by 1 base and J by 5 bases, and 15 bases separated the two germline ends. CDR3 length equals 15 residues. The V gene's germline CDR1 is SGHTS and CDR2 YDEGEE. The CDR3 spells CASSLWRGRVTEAFF. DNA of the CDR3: TGTGCCAGCAGCTTGTGGCGGGGGCGGGTGACTGAAGCTTTCTTT.

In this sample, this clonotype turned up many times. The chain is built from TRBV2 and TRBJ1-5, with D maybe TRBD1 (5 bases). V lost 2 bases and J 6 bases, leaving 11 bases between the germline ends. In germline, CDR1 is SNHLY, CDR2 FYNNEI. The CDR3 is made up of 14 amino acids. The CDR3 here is CASSESGMRQPQHF. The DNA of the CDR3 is TGTGCCAGCAGTGAATCAGGGATGCGTCAGCCCCAGCATTTT.

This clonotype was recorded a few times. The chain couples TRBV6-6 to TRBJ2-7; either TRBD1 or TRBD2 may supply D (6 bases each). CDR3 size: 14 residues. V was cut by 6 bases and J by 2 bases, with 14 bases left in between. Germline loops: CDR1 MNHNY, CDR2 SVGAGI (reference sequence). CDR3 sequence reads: CASRTWRGTYEQYF. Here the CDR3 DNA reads TGTGCCAGCAGAACCTGGAGGGGGACCTACGAGCAGTACTTC.